This T cell receptor (beta chain) appears in the sequencing data of a study of identical twins. This clonotype has only a few counts. V lost 3 bases and J 14 bases, leaving 18 bases between the germline ends. The germline V gene encodes CDR1 LGHDT and CDR2 YNNKEL (reference sequence). CDR3 length: 13 residues. TCRdb used MiXCR to reprocess the 5' RACE reads, holding one entry per CDR3 protein. This sample has about 730,000 distinct CDR3 sequences, with roughly 20% found just once. This same sample was also taken into another study, of T cells expressing NK-cell markers.

This TCR was sampled from a young woman in good health. Sequencing was done on a sample of PBMCs. The chain is built from TRBV3-1 and TRBJ2-3; a weak D match, TRBD2 (6 bases). CDR3 in amino acids: CASSHPRDLFRYF. DNA for the CDR3: TGTGCCAGCAGCCACCCGCGGGACCTCTTTCGGTATTTT.